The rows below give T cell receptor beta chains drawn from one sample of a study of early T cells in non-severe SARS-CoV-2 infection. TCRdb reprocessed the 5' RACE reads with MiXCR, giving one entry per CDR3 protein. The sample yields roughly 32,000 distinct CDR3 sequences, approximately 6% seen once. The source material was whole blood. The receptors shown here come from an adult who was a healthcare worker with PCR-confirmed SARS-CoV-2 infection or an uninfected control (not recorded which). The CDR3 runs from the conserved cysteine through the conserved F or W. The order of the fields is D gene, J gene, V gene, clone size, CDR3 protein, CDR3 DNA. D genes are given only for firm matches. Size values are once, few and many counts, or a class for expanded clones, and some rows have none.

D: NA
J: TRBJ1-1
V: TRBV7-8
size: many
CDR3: CASSFTQVRNTEAFF
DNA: TGTGCCAGCAGCTTCACCCAGGTCAGGAACACTGAAGCTTTCTTT

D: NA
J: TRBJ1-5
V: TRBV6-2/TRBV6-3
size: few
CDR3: CASSSPGVGNQPQHF
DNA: TGTGCCAGCAGTTCCCCCGGGGTGGGCAATCAGCCCCAGCATTTT

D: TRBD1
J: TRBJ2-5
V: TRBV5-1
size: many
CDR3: CASSMATGAMGETQYF
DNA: TGCGCCAGCAGCATGGCGACAGGGGCAATGGGAGAGACCCAGTACTTC

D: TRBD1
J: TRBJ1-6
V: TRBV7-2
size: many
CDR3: CASSPQGLNNSPLHF
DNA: TGTGCCAGCAGCCCACAGGGGCTTAATAATTCACCCCTCCACTTT

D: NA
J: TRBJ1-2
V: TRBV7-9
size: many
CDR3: CASSLESGSFYGYTF
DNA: TGTGCCAGCAGCTTAGAGTCTGGGAGTTTCTATGGCTACACCTTC

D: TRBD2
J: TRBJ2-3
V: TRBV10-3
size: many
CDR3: CAISESMGGSTDTQYF
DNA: TGTGCCATCAGTGAGTCCATGGGGGGGAGCACAGATACGCAGTATTTT

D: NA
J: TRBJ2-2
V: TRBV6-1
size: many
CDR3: CASSESQGTFTGELFF
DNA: TGTGCCAGCAGTGAATCCCAGGGGACGTTCACCGGGGAGCTGTTTTTT

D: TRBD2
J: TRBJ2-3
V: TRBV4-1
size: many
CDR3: CASSQGTSGGASTDTQYF
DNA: TGCGCCAGCAGCCAAGGGACTAGCGGGGGGGCTAGCACAGATACGCAGTATTTT

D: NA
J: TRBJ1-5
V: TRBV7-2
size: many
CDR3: CASTGSGGSRNQPQHF
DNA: TGTGCCAGCACCGGGTCGGGGGGCTCGCGTAATCAGCCCCAGCATTTT

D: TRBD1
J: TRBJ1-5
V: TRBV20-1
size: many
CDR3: CSAAGGGQPQHF
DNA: TGCAGTGCCGCAGGGGGAGGTCAGCCCCAGCATTTT

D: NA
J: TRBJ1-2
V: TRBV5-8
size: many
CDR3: CASRDGRQLGYTF
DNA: TGTGCCAGCAGGGACGGCCGTCAGCTTGGCTACACCTTC

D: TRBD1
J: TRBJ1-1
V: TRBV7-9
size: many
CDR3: CASSRDREAFF
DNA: TGTGCCAGCAGCCGGGACAGGGAGGCTTTCTTT

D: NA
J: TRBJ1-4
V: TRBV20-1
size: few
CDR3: CSRNRHRVVSYEKLFF
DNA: TGCAGTCGTAACAGGCACCGCGTTGTGTCTTATGAAAAACTGTTTTTT

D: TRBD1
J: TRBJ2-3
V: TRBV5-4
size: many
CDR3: CASSSLGTGTDTQYF
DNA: TGTGCCAGCAGCTCGCTCGGGACAGGCACAGATACGCAGTATTTT

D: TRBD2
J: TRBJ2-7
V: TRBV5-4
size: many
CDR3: CASSLGLAAYSYEQYF
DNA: TGTGCCAGCAGCTTGGGGCTAGCGGCTTACTCCTACGAGCAGTACTTC

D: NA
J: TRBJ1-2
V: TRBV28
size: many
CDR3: CASSSINYGYTF
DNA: TGTGCCAGCAGCTCTATAAACTATGGCTACACCTTC

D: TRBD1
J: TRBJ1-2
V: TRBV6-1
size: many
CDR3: CASSEARQGLFYGYTF
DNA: TGTGCCAGCAGTGAAGCGCGACAGGGCTTATTCTATGGCTACACCTTC

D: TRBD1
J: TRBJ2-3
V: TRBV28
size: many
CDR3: CASDNRGRTDTQYF
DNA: TGTGCCAGTGACAACAGGGGGCGGACAGATACGCAGTATTTT

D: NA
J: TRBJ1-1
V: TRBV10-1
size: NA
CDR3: CASIQGGVDTEAFF
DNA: TGCGCCAGCATCCAAGGTGGGGTTGACACTGAAGCTTTCTTT

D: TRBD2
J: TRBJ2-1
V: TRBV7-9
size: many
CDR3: CASSSSGGVNEQFF
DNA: TGTGCCAGCAGCTCCAGCGGGGGGGTCAATGAGCAGTTCTTC

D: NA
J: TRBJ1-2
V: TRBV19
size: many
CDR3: CASSLAASYGYTF
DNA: TGTGCCAGTAGTCTTGCTGCTAGCTATGGCTACACCTTC

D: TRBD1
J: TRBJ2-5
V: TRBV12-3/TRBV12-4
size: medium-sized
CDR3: CASSLYRGETQYF
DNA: TGTGCCAGCAGTTTATACAGGGGAGAGACCCAGTACTTC

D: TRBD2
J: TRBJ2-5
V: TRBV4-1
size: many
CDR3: CASSQGLAQETQYF
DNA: TGCGCCAGCAGCCAAGGACTAGCGCAAGAGACCCAGTACTTC

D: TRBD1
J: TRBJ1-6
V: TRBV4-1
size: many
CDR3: CASSQEGTGSSPLHF
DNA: TGCGCCAGCAGCCAAGAAGGGACAGGGAGTTCACCCCTCCACTTT

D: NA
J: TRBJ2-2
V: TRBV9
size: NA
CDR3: CASSATGMNTGELFF
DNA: TGTGCCAGCAGCGCCACAGGGATGAACACCGGGGAGCTGTTTTTT

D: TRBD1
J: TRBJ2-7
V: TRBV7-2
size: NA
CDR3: CASSLARTGTNEQYF
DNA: TGTGCCAGCAGCTTAGCGCGGACAGGGACAAACGAGCAGTACTTC

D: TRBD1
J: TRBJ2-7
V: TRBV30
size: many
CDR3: CAWSVQGDRVYEQYF
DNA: TGTGCCTGGAGTGTACAAGGGGACAGGGTCTACGAGCAGTACTTC

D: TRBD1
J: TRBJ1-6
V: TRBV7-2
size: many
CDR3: CASSYDRGPSPLHF
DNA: TGTGCCAGCAGCTACGACAGGGGGCCCTCACCCCTCCACTTT

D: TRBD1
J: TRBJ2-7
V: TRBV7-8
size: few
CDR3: CASSLARDRKTYEQYF
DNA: TGTGCCAGCAGCTTAGCCCGGGACAGGAAAACCTACGAGCAGTACTTC

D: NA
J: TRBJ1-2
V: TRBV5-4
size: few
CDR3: CASSSESGGARYGYTF
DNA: TGTGCCAGCAGCTCAGAATCGGGGGGCGCTCGCTATGGCTACACCTTC

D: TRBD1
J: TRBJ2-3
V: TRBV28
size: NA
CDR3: CASSFSGTGGADTQYF
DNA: TGTGCCAGCAGTTTCAGCGGGACAGGGGGCGCAGATACGCAGTATTTT

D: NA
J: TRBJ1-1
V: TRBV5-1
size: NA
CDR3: CASSLDSRGTEAFF
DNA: TGCGCCAGCAGCTTGGACTCCCGGGGGACTGAAGCTTTCTTT

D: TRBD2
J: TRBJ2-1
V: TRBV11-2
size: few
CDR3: CASSLGEGRLAGQEQFF
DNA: TGTGCCAGCAGCCTAGGAGAGGGAAGACTAGCGGGGCAGGAGCAGTTCTTC

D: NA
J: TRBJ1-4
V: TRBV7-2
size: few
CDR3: CASSLIPGRTVNNEKLFF
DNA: TGTGCCAGCAGCTTAATTCCAGGGAGAACCGTAAATAATGAAAAACTGTTTTTT

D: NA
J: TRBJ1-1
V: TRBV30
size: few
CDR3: CAWSVQGTPNTEAFF
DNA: TGTGCCTGGAGTGTACAAGGGACACCGAACACTGAAGCTTTCTTT

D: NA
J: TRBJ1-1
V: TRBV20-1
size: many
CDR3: CSARDSGTVNTEAFF
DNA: TGCAGTGCTAGAGATTCAGGGACGGTGAACACTGAAGCTTTCTTT

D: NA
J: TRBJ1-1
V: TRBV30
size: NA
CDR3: CAWSLKTGEAFF
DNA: TGTGCCTGGAGTCTTAAGACAGGCGAAGCTTTCTTT

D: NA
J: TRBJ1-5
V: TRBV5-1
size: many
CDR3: CASSPDTKNQPQHF
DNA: TGCGCCAGCAGCCCGGACACGAAGAATCAGCCCCAGCATTTT

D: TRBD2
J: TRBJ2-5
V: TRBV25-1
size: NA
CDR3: CASTLGTSGVRFQETQYF
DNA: TGTGCCAGCACTCTAGGGACTAGCGGAGTTCGTTTCCAAGAGACCCAGTACTTC

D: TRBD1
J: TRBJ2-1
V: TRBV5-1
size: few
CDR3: CASSRDSSSAEQFF
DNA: TGCGCCAGCAGCAGGGACAGCTCTTCGGCTGAGCAGTTCTTC

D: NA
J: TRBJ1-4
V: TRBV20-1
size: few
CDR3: CSAKVGEKLFF
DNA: TGCAGTGCTAAAGTGGGTGAAAAACTGTTTTTT

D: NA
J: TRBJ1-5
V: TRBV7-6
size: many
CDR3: CASSLEDSNQPQHF
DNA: TGTGCCAGCAGCTTAGAGGATAGCAATCAGCCCCAGCATTTT

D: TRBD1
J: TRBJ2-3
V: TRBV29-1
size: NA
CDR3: CSVDSRTGGTDTQYF
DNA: TGCAGCGTTGACAGTCGGACAGGAGGCACAGATACGCAGTATTTT

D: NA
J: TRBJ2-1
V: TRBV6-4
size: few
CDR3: CASSDVPGEYNEQFF
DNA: TGTGCCAGCAGTGACGTCCCGGGGGAGTACAATGAGCAGTTCTTC

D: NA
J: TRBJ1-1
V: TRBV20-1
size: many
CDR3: CSALATGAFTEAFF
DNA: TGCAGTGCCCTCGCGACAGGCGCCTTCACTGAAGCTTTCTTT

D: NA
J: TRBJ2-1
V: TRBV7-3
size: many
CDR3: CASSSSSGEQFF
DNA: TGTGCCAGCAGCTCATCGTCGGGAGAGCAGTTCTTC

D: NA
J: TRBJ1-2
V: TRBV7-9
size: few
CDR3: CASSPRLNSGSRGYTF
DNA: TGTGCCAGCAGCCCCCGATTAAATAGCGGGAGTAGAGGCTACACCTTC

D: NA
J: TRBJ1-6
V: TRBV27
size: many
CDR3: CASRPHNNSPLHF
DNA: TGTGCCAGCAGACCACACAACAATTCACCCCTCCACTTT

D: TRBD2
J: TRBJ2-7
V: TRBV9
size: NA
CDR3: CASSAGLAGGQYF
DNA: TGTGCCAGCAGCGCCGGACTAGCGGGGGGACAGTACTTC

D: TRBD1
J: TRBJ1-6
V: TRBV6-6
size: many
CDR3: CASSYLGQENSPLHF
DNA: TGTGCCAGCAGTTACTTGGGACAGGAAAATTCACCCCTCCACTTT

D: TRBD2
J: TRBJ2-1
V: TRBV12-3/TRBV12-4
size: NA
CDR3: CASTLRGGNNEQFF
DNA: TGTGCCAGCACCCTCCGGGGGGGGAACAATGAGCAGTTCTTC

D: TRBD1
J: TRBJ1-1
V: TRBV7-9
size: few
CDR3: CASSYRGLVNTEAFF
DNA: TGTGCCAGCAGCTACAGGGGGCTGGTGAACACTGAAGCTTTCTTT

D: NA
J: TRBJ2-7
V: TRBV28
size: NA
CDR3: CASKAGAPYEQYF
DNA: TGTGCCAGCAAGGCAGGGGCCCCCTACGAGCAGTACTTC

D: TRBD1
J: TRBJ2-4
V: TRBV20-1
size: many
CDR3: CSARGYSGTGWAKNIQYF
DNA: TGCAGTGCTAGAGGGTACTCCGGGACAGGGTGGGCCAAAAACATTCAGTACTTC

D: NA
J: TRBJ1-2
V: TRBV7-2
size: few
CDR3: CASSQTVYGYTF
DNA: TGTGCCAGCAGTCAGACGGTCTATGGCTACACCTTC